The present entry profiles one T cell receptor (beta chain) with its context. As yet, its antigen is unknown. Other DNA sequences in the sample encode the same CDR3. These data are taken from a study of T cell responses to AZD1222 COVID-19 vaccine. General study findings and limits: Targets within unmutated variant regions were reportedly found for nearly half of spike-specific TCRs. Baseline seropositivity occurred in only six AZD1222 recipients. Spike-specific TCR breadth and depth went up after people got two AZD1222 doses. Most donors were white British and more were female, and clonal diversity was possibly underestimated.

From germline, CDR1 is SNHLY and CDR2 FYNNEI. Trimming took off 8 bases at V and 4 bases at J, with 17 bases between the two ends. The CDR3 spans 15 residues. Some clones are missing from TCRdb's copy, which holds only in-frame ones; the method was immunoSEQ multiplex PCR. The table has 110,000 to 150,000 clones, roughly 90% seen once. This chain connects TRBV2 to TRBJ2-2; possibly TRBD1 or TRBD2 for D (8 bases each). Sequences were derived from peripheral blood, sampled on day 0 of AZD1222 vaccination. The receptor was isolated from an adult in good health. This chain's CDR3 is CASRGGTGITGELFF. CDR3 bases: TGTGCCAGCCGGGGGGGGACAGGCATCACCGGGGAGCTGTTTTTT. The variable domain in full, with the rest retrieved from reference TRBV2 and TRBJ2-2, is EPEVTQTPSHQVTQMGQEVILRCVPISNHLYFYWYRQILGQKVEFLVSFYNNEISEKSEIFDDQFSVERPDGSNFTLKIRSTKLEDSAMYFCASRGGTGITGELFFGEGSRLTVL.